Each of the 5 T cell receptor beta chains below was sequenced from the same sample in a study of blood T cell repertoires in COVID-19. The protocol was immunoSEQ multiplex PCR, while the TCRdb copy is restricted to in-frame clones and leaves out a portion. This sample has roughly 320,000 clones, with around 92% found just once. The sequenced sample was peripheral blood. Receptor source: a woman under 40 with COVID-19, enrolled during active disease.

CDR3 sequence reads: CASGLGLAGGQETQYF. CDR3 nucleotides: TGTGCTAGTGGTTTGGGACTAGCGGGGGGTCAGGAGACCCAGTACTTC. This chain joins TRBV12-5 and TRBJ2-5; 13 positions agree with TRBD2. There are 16 residues in the CDR3. The trim removed 1 base at V and 5 bases at J, leaving 4 bases unmatched. Germline V CDR1 and CDR2: LGHNT, FRNRAP.

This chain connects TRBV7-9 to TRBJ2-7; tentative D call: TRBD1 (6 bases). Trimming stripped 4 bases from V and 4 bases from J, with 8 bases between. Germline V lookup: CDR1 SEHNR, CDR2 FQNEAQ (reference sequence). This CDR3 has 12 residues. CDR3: CASSSQGYEQYV. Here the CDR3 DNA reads TGTGCCAGCAGCTCTCAGGGGTACGAGCAGTACGTC.

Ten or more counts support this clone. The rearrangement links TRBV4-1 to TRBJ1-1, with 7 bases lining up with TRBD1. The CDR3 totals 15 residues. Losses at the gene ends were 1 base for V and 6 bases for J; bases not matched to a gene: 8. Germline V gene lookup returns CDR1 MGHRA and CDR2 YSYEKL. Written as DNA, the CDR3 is TGCGCCAGCAGCCAAGTTTCAGGGACAGCTCCTGAAGCTTTCTTT. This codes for CASSQVSGTAPEAFF.

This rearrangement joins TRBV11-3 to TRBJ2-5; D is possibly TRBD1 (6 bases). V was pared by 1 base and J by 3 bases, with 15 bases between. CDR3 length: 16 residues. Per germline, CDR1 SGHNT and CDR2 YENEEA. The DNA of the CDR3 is TGTGCCAGCAGCTTAGGACCTGGGGGCCTAAAAGAGACCCAGTACTTC. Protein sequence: CASSLGPGGLKETQYF.

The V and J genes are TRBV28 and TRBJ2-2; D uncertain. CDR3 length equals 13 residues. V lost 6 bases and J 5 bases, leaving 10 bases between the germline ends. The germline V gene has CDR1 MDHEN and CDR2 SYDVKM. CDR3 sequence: CASRVDGTGELFF. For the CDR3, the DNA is TGTGCCAGCAGGGTTGACGGGACCGGGGAGCTGTTTTTT.